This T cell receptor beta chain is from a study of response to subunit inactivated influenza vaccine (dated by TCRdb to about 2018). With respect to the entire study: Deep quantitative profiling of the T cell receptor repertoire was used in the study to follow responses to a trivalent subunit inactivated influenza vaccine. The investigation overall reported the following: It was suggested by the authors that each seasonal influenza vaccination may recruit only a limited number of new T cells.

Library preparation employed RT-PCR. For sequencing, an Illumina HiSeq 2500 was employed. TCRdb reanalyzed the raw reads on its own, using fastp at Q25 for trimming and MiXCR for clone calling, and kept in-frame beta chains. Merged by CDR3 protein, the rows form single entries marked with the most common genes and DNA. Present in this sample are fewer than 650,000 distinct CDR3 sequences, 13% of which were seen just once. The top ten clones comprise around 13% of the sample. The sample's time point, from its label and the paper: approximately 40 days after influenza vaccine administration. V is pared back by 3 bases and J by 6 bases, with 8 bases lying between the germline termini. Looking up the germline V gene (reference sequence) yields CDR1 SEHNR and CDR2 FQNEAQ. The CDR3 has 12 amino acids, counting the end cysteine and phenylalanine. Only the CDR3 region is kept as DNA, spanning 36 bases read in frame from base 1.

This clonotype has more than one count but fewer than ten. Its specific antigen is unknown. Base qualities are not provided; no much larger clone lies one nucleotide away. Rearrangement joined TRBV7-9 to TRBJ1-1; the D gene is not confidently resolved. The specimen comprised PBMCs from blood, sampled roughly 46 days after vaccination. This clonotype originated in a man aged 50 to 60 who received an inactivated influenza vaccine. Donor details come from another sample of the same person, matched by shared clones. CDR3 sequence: CASSFNFAEAFF. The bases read TGTGCCAGCAGCTTCAACTTTGCTGAAGCTTTCTTT.